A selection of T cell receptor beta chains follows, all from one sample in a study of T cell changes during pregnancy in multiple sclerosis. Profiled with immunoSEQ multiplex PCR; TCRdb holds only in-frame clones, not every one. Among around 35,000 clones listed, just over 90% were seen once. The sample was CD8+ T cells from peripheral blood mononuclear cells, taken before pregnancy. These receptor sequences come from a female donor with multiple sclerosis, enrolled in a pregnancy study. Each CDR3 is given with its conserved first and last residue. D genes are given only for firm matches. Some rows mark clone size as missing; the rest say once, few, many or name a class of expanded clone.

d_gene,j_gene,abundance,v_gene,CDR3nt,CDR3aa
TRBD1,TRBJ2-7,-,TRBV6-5,TGTGCCAGCAGCTACAGGGGCGACGAGCAGTACTTC,CASSYRGDEQYF
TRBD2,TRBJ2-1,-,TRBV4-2,TGTGCCAGCAGCACACTAGCGGCCTCCTACAATGAGCAGTTCTTC,CASSTLAASYNEQFF
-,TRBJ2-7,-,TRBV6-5,TGTGCCCCAAAGGGAGTTTCCTACGAGCAGTACTTC,CAPKGVSYEQYF
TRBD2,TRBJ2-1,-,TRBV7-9,TGTGCCAGCAGCTTAGGGAAAGCGGGGGGGTGGAATGAGCAGTTCTTC,CASSLGKAGGWNEQFF
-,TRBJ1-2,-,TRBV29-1,TGCAGCGTTGATCAGGCTACGACCTCTAACTATGGCTACACCTTC,CSVDQATTSNYGYTF
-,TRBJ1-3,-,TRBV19,TGTGCCAGTAGAGACACAGGGTACGTTGGAAACACCATATATTTT,CASRDTGYVGNTIYF
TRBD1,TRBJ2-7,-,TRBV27,TGTGCCAGCAGCGGGGACAGATTAACCTACGAGCAGTACTTC,CASSGDRLTYEQYF
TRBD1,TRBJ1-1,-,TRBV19,TGTGCCAGTAGCCAGGGGGCCACTGAAGCTTTCTTT,CASSQGATEAFF
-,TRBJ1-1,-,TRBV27,TGTGCCAGCAGTTTGTATTCGGTGAACACTGAAGCTTTCTTT,CASSLYSVNTEAFF
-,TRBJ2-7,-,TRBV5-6,TGTGCCAGCAGCTTGGCCGTGGCTGAGCAGTACTTC,CASSLAVAEQYF
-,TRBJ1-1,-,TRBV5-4,TGTGCCAGCAGGTACCAGGGAGGGGAAACTGAAGCTTTCTTT,CASRYQGGETEAFF
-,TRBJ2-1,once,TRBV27,TGTGCCAGCAGTTTCTCGAGCTCCTACAATGAGCAGTTCTTC,CASSFSSSYNEQFF
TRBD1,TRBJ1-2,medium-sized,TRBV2,TGTGCCAGAGAGGACAGGACAAACTATGGCTACACCTTC,CAREDRTNYGYTF
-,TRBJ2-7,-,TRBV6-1,TGTGCCAGCGGGGCAGGGTGGGAGCAGTACTTC,CASGAGWEQYF
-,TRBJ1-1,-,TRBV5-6,TGTGCCAGCAGCTTGGGGGCGATGACTGAAGCTTTCTTT,CASSLGAMTEAFF
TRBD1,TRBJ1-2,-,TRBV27,TGTGCCAGCTTACCCAATGAGTCAGGGGGTCTTAACTATGGCTACACCTTC,CASLPNESGGLNYGYTF
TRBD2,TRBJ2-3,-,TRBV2,TGTGCCAGCACCCCGGGACTAGCGTTTAGCACAGATACGCAGTATTTT,CASTPGLAFSTDTQYF